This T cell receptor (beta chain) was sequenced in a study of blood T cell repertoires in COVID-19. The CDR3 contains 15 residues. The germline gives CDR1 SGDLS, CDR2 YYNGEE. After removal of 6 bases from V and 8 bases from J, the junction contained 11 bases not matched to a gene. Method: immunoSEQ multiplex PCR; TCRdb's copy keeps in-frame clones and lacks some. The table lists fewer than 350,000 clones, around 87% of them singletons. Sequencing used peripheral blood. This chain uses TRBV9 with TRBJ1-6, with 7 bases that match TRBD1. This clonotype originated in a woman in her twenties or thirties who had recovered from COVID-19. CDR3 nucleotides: TGTGCCAGCACCCGAGGACAGGCCGGTGATTCACCCCTCCACTTT. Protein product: CASTRGQAGDSPLHF.